This TCR beta chain was recovered during a study of CD8 T cells in Susac syndrome. V was pared by 0 bases and J by 3 bases, with 9 bases between. CDR1 and CDR2 from the germline V gene are MNHEY and SVGAGI. The CDR3 loop spans 14 amino acids. Random-hexamer reverse transcription was applied to roughly 0.45 to 1 ug RNA. With immunoSEQ multiplex PCR, TCR beta CDR3 was amplified across 54 Vbeta and 13 Jbeta. One entry per CDR3 protein results from TCRdb running MiXCR on the immunoSEQ multiplex PCR reads. There are 400,000 to 550,000 distinct CDR3 sequences in the sample; around 83% occur only once, and around 0.12% lies in the top ten. This clonotype has more than one count but fewer than ten. CD8+ and CD4+ blood T cells underwent TCR beta sequencing. Patients with stable or active relapsing-remitting disease, all of them treatment-naive, made up the multiple sclerosis controls.

The TCR originated in a human donor with multiple sclerosis. The chain recombines TRBV6-5 with TRBJ2-7; D gene ambiguous. The material sequenced was CD8+ T cells from PBMCs. The CDR3 sequence: CASSYSRGGYEQYF. CDR3 DNA sequence: TGTGCCAGCAGTTACTCGAGAGGCGGCTACGAGCAGTACTTC.